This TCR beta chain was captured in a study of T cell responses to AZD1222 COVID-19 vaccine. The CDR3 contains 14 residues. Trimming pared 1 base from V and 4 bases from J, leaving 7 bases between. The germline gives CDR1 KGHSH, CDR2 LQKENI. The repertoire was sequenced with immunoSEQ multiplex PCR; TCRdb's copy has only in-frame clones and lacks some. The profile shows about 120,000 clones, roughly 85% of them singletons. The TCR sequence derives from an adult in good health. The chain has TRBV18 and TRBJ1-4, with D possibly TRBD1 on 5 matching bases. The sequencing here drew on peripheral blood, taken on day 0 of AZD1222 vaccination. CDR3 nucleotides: TGTGCCAGCTCACCACAACAGGATAATGAAAAACTGTTTTTT. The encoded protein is CASSPQQDNEKLFF.